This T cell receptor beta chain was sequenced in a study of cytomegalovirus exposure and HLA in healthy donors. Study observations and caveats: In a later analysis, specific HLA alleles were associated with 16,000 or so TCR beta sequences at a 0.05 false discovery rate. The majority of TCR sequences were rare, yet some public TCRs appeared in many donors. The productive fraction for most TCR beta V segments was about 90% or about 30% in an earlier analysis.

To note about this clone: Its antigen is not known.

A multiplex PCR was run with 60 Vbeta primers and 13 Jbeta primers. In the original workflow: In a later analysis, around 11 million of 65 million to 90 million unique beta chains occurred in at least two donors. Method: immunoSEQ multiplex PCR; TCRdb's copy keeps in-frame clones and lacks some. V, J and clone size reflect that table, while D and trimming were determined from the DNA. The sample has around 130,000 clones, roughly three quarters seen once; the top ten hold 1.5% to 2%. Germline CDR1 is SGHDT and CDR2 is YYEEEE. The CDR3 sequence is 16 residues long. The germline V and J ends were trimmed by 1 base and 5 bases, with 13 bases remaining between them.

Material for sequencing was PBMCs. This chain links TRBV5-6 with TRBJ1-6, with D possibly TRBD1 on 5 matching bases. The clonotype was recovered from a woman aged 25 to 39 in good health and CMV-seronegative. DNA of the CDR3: TGTGCCAGCAGCTTGATTGGGGCCGCAGATAATTCACCCCTCCACTTT. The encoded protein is CASSLIGAADNSPLHF.